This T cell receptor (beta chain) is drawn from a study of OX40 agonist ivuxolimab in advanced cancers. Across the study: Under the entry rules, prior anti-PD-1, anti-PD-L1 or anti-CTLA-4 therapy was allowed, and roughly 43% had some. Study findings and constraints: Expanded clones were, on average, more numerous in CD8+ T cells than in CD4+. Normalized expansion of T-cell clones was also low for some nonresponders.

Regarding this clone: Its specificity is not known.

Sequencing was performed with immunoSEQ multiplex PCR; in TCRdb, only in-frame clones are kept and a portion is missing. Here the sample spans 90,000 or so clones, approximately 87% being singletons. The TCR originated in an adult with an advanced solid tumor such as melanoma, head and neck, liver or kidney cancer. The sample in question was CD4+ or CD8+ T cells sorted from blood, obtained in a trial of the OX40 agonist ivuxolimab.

The CDR3 nucleotides read TGTGCCTGGAGTCGCCCAGGAAGGGACACTGAAGCTTTCTTT. Its protein product is CAWSRPGRDTEAFF. The genes are TRBV30 and TRBJ1-1; D is ambiguous. Trimming took off 2 bases at V and 3 bases at J, with 13 bases between the two ends. The germline V gene has CDR1 GTSNPN and CDR2 SVGIG (reference sequence). The CDR3 runs 14 residues.